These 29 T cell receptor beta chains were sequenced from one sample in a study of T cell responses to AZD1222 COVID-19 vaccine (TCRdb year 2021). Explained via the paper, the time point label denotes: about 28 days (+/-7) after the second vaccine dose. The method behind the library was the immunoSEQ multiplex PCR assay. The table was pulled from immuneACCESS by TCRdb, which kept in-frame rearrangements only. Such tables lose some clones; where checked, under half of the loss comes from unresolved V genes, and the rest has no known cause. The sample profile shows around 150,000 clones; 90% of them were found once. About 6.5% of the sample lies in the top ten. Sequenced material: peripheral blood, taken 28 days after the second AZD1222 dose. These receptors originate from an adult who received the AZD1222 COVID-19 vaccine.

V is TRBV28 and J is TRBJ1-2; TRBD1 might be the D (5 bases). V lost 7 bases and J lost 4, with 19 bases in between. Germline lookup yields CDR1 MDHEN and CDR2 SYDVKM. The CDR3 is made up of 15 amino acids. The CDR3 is CASTPGASLAYGYTF. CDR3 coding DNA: TGTGCCAGCACTCCCGGGGCGTCTTTGGCCTATGGCTACACCTTC.

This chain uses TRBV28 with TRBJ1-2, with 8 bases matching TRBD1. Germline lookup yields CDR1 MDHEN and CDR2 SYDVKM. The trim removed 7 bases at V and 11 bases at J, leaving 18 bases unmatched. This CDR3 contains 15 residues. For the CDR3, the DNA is TGTGCCAGCAAAAACACAGGGGGTGTTAAAGGGCGGTACACCTTC. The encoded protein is CASKNTGGVKGRYTF.

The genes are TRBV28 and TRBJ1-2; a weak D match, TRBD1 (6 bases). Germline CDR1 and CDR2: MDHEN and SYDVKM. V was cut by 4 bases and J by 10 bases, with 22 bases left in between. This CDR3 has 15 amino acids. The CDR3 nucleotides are TGTGCCAGCAGTTCCCGGGACATTACTCTTCCGGACTACACCTTC. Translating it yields CASSSRDITLPDYTF.

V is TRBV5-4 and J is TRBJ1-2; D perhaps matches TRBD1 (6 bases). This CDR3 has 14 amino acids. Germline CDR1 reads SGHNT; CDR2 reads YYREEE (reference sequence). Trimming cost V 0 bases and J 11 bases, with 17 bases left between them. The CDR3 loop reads CASSLALRTAGYTF. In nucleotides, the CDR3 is TGTGCCAGCAGCTTGGCTTTAAGGACAGCGGGTTACACCTTC.

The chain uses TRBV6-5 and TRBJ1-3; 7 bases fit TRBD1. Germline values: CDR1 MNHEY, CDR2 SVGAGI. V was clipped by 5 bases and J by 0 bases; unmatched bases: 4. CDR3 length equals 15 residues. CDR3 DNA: TGTGCCAGCAGTCGGACAGGCCTCTCTGGAAACACCATATATTTT. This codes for CASSRTGLSGNTIYF.

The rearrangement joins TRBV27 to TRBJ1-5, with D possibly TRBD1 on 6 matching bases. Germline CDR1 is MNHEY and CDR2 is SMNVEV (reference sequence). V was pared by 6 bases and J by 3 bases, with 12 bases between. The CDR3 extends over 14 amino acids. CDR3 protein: CASRRGSNNQPQHF. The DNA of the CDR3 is TGTGCCAGCAGGAGGGGGTCCAACAATCAGCCCCAGCATTTT.

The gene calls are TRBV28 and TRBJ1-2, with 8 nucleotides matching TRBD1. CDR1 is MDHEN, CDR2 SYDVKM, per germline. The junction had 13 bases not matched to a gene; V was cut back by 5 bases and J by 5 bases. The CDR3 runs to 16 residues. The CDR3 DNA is TGTGCCAGCAGTACAGCGCAAACAGGGGGGTGGTATGGCTACACCTTC. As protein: CASSTAQTGGWYGYTF.

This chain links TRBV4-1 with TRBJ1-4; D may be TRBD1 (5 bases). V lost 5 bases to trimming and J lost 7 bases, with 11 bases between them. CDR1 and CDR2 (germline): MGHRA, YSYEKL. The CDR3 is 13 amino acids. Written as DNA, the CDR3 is TGCGCCAGCAGCTTGGGGGGAAGTGAAAAACTGTTTTTT. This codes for CASSLGGSEKLFF.

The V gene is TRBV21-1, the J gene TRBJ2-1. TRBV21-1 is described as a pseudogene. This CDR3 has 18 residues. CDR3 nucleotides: TGTGCCAGCAGCAAAGCGTATCGGGCCAGTTTAGGTCGCAATGAGCAGTTCTTC. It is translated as CASSKAYRASLGRNEQFF.

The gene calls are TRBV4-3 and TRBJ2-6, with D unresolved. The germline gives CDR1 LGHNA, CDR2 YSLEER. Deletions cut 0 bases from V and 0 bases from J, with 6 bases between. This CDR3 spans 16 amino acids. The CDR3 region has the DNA TGCGCCAGCAGCCAAGAGTCGGGCTCTGGGGCCAACGTCCTGACTTTC. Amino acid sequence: CASSQESGSGANVLTF.

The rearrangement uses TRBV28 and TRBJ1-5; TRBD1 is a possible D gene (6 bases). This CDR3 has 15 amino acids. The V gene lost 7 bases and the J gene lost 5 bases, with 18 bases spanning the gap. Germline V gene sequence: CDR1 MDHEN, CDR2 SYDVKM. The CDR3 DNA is TGTGCCAGCACTACGACAGGCCGTTGGTATCAGCCCCAGCATTTT. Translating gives CASTTTGRWYQPQHF.

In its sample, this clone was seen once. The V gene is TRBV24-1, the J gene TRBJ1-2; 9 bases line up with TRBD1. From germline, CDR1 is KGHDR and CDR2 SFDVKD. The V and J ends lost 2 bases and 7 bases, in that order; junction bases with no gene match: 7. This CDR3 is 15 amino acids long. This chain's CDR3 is CATSDSGTGRGGYTF. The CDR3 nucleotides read TGTGCCACCAGTGATTCCGGGACAGGGCGGGGTGGCTACACCTTC.

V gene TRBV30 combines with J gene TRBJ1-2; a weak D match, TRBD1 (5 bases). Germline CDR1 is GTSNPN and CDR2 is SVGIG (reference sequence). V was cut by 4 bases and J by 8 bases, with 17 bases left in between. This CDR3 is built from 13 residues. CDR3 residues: CAWTSWRTLGYTF. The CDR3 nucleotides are TGTGCCTGGACGTCTTGGCGGACACTAGGCTACACCTTC.

The CDR3 is CASKGQAGNTGELFF. In nucleotides, the CDR3 is TGCGCCAGCAAGGGACAAGCGGGGAACACCGGGGAGCTGTTTTTT. The chain combines TRBV5-1 with TRBJ2-2; the D call may be TRBD1 or TRBD2 (6 bases each). Germline V gives CDR1 SGHRS, CDR2 YFSETQ. The CDR3 has 15 residues. V was clipped by 6 bases and J by 1 base, with 13 bases between them.

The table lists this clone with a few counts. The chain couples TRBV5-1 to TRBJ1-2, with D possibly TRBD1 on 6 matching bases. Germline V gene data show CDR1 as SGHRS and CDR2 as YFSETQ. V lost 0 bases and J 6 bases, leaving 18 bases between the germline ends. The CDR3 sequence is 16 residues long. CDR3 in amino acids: CASSLEGGGYSNGYTF. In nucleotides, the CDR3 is TGCGCCAGCAGCTTGGAAGGAGGGGGGTATTCCAATGGCTACACCTTC.

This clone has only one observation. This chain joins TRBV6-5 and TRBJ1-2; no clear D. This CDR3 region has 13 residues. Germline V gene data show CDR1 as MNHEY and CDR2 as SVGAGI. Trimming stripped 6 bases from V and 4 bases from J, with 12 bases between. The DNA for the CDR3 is TGTGCCAGCAGGCGGACGGGAGGCTATGGCTACACCTTC. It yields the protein CASRRTGGYGYTF.

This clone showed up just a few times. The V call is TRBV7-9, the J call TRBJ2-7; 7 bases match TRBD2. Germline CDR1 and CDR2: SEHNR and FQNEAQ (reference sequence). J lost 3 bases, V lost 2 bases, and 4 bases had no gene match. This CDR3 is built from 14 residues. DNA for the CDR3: TGTGCCAGCAGCTTATCAGCGGGGCACTACGAGCAGTACTTC. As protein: CASSLSAGHYEQYF.

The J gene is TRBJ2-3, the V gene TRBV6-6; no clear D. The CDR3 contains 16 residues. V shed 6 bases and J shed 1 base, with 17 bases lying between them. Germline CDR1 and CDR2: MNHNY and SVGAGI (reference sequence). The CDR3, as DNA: TGTGCCAGCAGCCAACCCCTTGGGGTGGGCACAGATACGCAGTATTTT. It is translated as CASSQPLGVGTDTQYF.

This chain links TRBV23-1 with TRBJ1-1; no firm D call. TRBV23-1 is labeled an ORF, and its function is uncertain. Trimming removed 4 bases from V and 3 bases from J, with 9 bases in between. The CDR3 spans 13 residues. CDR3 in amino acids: CASSPVGDTEAFF. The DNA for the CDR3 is TGCGCCAGCAGTCCCGTCGGAGACACTGAAGCTTTCTTT.

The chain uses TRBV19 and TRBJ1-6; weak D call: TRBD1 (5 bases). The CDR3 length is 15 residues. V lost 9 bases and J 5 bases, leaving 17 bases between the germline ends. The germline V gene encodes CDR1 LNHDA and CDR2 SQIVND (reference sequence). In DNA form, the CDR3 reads TGTGCCAGCGGGGGTGCCGGGGCCGATAATTCACCCCTCCACTTT. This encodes CASGGAGADNSPLHF.

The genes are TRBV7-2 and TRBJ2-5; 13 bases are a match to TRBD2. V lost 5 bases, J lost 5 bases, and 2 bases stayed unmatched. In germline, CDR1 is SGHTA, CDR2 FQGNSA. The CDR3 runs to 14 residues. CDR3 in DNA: TGTGCCAGCAGCCAGGGACTAGCGGGGGAGACCCAGTACTTC. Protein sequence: CASSQGLAGETQYF.

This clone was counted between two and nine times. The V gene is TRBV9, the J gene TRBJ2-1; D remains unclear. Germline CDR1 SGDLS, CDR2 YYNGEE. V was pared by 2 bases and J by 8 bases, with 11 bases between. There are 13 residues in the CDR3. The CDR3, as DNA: TGTGCCAGCAGCGTTTCTACCACGCATGAGCAGTTCTTC. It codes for CASSVSTTHEQFF.

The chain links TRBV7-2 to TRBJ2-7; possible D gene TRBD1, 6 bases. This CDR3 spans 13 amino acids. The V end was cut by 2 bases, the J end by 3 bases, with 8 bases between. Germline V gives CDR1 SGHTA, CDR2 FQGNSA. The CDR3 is CASSLPGVYEQYF. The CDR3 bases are TGTGCCAGCAGCTTACCAGGGGTCTACGAGCAGTACTTC.

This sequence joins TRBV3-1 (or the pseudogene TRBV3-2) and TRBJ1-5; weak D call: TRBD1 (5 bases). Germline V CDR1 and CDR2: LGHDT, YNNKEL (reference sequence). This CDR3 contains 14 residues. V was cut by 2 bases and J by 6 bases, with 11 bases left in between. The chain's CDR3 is CASSQMGHPQPQHF. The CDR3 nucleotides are TGTGCCAGCAGCCAAATGGGGCACCCTCAGCCCCAGCATTTT.

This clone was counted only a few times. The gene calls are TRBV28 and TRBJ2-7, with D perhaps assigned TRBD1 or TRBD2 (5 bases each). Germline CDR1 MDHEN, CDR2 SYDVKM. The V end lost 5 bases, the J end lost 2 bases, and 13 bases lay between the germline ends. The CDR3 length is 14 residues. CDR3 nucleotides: TGTGCCAGCAGTCCGGGGCGGGTACCCTACGAGCAGTACTTC. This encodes CASSPGRVPYEQYF.

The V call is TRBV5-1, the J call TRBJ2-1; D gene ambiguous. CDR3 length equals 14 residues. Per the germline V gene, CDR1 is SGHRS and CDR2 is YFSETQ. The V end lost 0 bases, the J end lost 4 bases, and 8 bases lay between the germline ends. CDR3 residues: CASSLDPGYNEQFF. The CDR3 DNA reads TGCGCCAGCAGCTTGGACCCGGGTTACAATGAGCAGTTCTTC. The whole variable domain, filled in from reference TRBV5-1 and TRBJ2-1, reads KAGVTQTPRYLIKTRGQQVTLSCSPISGHRSVSWYQQTPGQGLQFLFEYFSETQRNKGNFPGRFSGRQFSNSRSEMNVSTLELGDSALYLCASSLDPGYNEQFFGPGTRLTVL.

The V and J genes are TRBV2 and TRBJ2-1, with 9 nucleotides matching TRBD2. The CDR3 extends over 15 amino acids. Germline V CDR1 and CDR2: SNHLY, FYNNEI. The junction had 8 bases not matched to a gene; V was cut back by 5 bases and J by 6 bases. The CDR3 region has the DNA TGTGCCAGCAGTTTGCGGGGGGGCCTGAGCAATGAGCAGTTCTTC. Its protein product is CASSLRGGLSNEQFF.

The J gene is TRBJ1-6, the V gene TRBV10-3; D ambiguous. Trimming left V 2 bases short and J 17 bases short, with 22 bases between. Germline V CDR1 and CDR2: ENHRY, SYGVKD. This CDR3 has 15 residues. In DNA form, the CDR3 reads TGTGCCATCAGTGAGCCTGACCGGGCCCCTAAAAATTTCCACTTT. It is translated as CAISEPDRAPKNFHF.

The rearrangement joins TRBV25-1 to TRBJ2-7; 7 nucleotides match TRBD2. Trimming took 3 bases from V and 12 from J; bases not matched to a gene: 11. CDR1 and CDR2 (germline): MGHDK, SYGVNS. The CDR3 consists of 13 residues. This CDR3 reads CASSDDPVAGRYF. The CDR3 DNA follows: TGTGCCAGCAGTGATGACCCCGTAGCGGGTCGGTACTTC.